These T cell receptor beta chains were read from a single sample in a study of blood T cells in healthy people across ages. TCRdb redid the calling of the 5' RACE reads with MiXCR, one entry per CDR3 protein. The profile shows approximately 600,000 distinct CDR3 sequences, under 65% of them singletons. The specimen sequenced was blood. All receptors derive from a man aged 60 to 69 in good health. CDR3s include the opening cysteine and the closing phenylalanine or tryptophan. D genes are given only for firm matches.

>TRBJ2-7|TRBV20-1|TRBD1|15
TGCAGTGCTAGGTTTCGGGACAGGGGATCCTACGAGCAGTACTTC
CSARFRDRGSYEQYF
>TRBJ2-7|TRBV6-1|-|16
TGTGCCAGCAGTGAACCTACGACAGGTTTTGGCTACGAGCAGTACTTC
CASSEPTTGFGYEQYF
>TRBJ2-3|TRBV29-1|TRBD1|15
TGCAGCGTTGAAGACCGGGACAGGGTTTTGGATACGCAGTATTTT
CSVEDRDRVLDTQYF
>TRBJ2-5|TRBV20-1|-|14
TGCAGTGCTAGAGATCCGGGGGGCCAGGCTGAGCAGTACTTC
CSARDPGGQAEQYF
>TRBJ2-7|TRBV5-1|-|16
TGCGCCAGCAGCTTGGCTCCCCGGGGTCCCAGCGGCGAGCAGTACTTC
CASSLAPRGPSGEQYF
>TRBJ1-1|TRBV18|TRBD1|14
TGTGCCAGCTCCTATGGGACAGGGAACGTCGGAGCTTTCTTT
CASSYGTGNVGAFF
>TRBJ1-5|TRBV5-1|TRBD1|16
TGCGCCAGCAGCTTGGATGGGACAGGGGCCAATCAGCCCCAGCATTTT
CASSLDGTGANQPQHF
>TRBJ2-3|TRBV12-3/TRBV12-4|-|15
TGTGCCAGCAGTCGGCGGACAGATAGCACAGATACGCAGTATTTT
CASSRRTDSTDTQYF
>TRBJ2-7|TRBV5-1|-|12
TGCGCCAGCCACGGAAGGTACGGCGAGCAGTACTTC
CASHGRYGEQYF
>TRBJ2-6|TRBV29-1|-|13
TGCAGCGTCCGTATCTCTGGGGCCAACGTCCTGACTTTC
CSVRISGANVLTF